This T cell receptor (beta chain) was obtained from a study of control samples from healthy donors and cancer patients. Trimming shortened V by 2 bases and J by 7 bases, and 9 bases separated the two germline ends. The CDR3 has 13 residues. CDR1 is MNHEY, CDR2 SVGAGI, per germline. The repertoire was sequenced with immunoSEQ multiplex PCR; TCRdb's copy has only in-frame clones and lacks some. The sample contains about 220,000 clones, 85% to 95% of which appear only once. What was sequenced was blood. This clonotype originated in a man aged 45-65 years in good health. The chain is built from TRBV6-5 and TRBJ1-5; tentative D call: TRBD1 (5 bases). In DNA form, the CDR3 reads TGTGCCAGCAGTTACGGGGGTCGGCAGCCCCAGCATTTT. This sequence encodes CASSYGGRQPQHF.